The clone carrying this TCR beta chain was seen only once. As yet, its antigen is unknown. This table comes from immunoSEQ multiplex PCR, and its TCRdb copy is limited to in-frame clones, with some not included. Of 150,000 to 200,000 clones listed, 84% are singletons. Separate from the approximately 670-subject first cohort, the roughly 120-subject validation cohort was the one that the donors belonged to. The data are from a study of cytomegalovirus exposure and HLA in healthy donors. Whole-study results and caveats: Most TCRs appeared rarely, but some public TCRs recurred in many donors. In vitro confirmation showed three CMV-associated chains to be CMV antigen specific. That first-cohort TCR clusters tended to co-occur in the 95 to 150 validation repertoires was found in a later analysis.

Germline V CDR1 and CDR2: MRHNA, SNTAGT. This CDR3 is built from 16 residues. V shed 4 bases and J 3 bases; nucleotides not matched to a gene: 8. The specimen sequenced was PBMCs. This TCR was recovered from a man between 18 and 35 years old in good health and CMV-seropositive. The chain links TRBV6-4 to TRBJ2-2, with 7 nucleotides matching TRBD1. The CDR3 here is CASSVYGTADTGELFF. For the CDR3, the DNA is TGTGCCAGCAGTGTTTATGGGACAGCGGACACCGGGGAGCTGTTTTTT.